The 12 T cell receptor beta chains in this list originate from one sample, sequenced in a study of CD8+CD57+ T cells in acquired aplastic anemia. Genomic DNA served as template for TCR beta VDJ and CDR3 profiling. TCRdb recomputed calls from the reads with MiXCR, one row per CDR3 protein. The sample shows fewer than 200,000 distinct CDR3 sequences, 60% to 70% of them seen only once. The sequencing input was sorted CD4+, CD8+, or CD8+CD57+ T cells (not recorded which) from PBMCs. The receptors derive from a human donor in good health.

The rearrangement uses TRBV27 and TRBJ1-6; 9 bases match TRBD1. Germline CDR1 and CDR2: MNHEY and SMNVEV (reference sequence). J lost 14 bases, V lost 6 bases, and 11 bases had no gene match. The length of the CDR3 is 14 residues. Here the CDR3 DNA reads TGTGCCAGCAGGCCGGGACAGGGTCCAGGGACCCTCCACTTT. Translating gives CASRPGQGPGTLHF.

This clonotype turned up a few times. The chain recombines TRBV27 with TRBJ2-7, with D uncertain. The CDR3 covers 13 residues. Between the trimmed V and J ends, which lost 1 base and 3 bases, there was a span of 7 bases. CDR1 is MNHEY, CDR2 SMNVEV, per germline (reference sequence). The CDR3 protein is CASSLLEDYEQYF. CDR3 sequence (DNA): TGTGCCAGCAGTTTATTGGAAGACTACGAGCAGTACTTC.

The chain uses TRBV5-6 and TRBJ2-7; a weak D match, TRBD1 (6 bases). Trimming took 4 bases from V and 0 from J, leaving 11 bases between them. Germline CDR1 reads SGHDT; CDR2 reads YYEEEE. This CDR3 comprises 14 residues. CDR3 nucleotide sequence: TGTGCCAGCAGCGGGGGCAGGGGCTCCTACGAGCAGTACTTC. It specifies CASSGGRGSYEQYF.

This clonotype was picked up one time. A much larger clone is a single base away; this may be a read error. The V gene is TRBV4-3, the J gene TRBJ2-5, with 10 bases fitting TRBD2. The CDR3 runs to 16 residues. From germline, CDR1 is LGHNA and CDR2 YSLEER. V shed 0 bases and J 7 bases; nucleotides not matched to a gene: 8. In DNA form, the CDR3 reads TGCGCCAGCAGCCAAGATGGGCTAGCGGGAGCCGGGACCCAGTACTTC. Translated, it gives CASSQDGLAGAGTQYF.

The chain combines TRBV15 with TRBJ1-3, with D possibly being TRBD1 (5 bases). This CDR3 region has 15 residues. The V and J ends lost 8 bases and 3 bases respectively, with 17 bases between them. Per the germline V gene, CDR1 is LNHNV and CDR2 is YYDKDF (reference sequence). The CDR3 sequence: CATRTGGSVGNTIYF. CDR3 sequence (DNA): TGTGCCACCCGGACGGGGGGAAGCGTTGGAAACACCATATATTTT.

This clonotype turned up a few times. The CDR3 is CATCSGTGAYEQFF. Written as DNA, the CDR3 is TGTGCCACGTGCTCCGGGACAGGGGCATATGAGCAGTTCTTC. The chain joins TRBV15 to TRBJ2-1, with 10 bases lining up with TRBD1. This CDR3 is built from 14 residues. Germline CDR1 is LNHNV and CDR2 is YYDKDF (reference sequence). Trimming at V came to 9 bases and at J to 8 bases, leaving 10 bases not matched to a gene.

The genes are TRBV24-1 and TRBJ2-7; D not resolved. Germline V gene data show CDR1 as KGHDR and CDR2 as SFDVKD. Between the trimmed V and J ends, which lost 4 bases and 3 bases, there was a span of 18 bases. This CDR3 has 16 residues. The CDR3 here is CATSDYMGLGLYEQYF. The DNA for the CDR3 is TGTGCCACCAGTGACTACATGGGTCTAGGCCTCTACGAGCAGTACTTC.

This clonotype has only one observation. The chain recombines TRBV7-2 with TRBJ1-5, with D unclear. CDR3 size: 15 residues. The V gene lost 1 base and the J gene lost 0 bases, with 7 bases spanning the gap. Germline V gene sequence: CDR1 SGHTA, CDR2 FQGNSA. The CDR3 spells CASSLEGLSNQPQHF. CDR3 nucleotides: TGTGCCAGCAGCTTAGAAGGGCTTAGCAATCAGCCCCAGCATTTT.

This chain connects TRBV29-1 to TRBJ1-5, with 7 bases that match TRBD1. Germline loops: CDR1 SQVTM, CDR2 ANQGSEA. The CDR3 sequence is 14 residues long. V trimming: 6 bases; J trimming: 3 bases; junction bases outside the gene matches: 8. The CDR3 nucleotides read TGCAGCGTCCCACAGACAGGGCTCAATCAGCCCCAGCATTTT. Protein product: CSVPQTGLNQPQHF.

The chain has TRBV9 and TRBJ2-3; D gene unclear. The ends were cut back, 4 bases at V and 7 bases at J, with 7 bases in the middle. Germline V gives CDR1 SGDLS, CDR2 YYNGEE. The CDR3 contains 11 residues. CDR3 in amino acids: CASSLANTQYF. The DNA for the CDR3 is TGTGCCAGCAGCTTGGCAAATACGCAGTATTTT.

The gene calls are TRBV6-5 and TRBJ1-1, with no clear D. This CDR3 spans 12 amino acids. CDR1 and CDR2 (germline): MNHEY, SVGAGI. V was trimmed by 5 bases and J by 9 bases, leaving 13 bases between them. The CDR3 bases are TGTGCCAGCAGTGAGAAAACGAGGCAAGCTTTCTTT. Encoded protein: CASSEKTRQAFF.

Regarding this clonotype: The junction differs from germline at one of its ends, possibly a read error. CDR3 sequence (DNA): TGTGCCAGCAGTTCCGGACAGGCGCAGTACTTC. Its protein product is CASSSGQAQYF. The J gene is TRBJ2-7, the V gene TRBV10-3, with TRBD1 matching over 7 bases. The CDR3 is 11 amino acids. CDR1 and CDR2 from the germline V gene are ENHRY and SYGVKD.